Listed below are T cell receptor beta chains from one sample, sequenced in a study of T cell repertoires in cytomegalovirus infection. MiXCR, applied by TCRdb to the reads, yields one record per CDR3 protein. The sample shows hundreds of thousands of distinct CDR3 sequences, around 30% of them seen only once. These TCRs' antigens remain unknown. The sample was cultured PBMCs, taken from culture after CMV antigen stimulation. These receptors all stem from a human donor in good health (CMV status not recorded). Some clones in this sample may be carry-over from other donors' samples. The CDR3 runs from the conserved cysteine through the conserved F or W. Clone size is stated in some rows and not others, as once, few, many or a class when expanded.

J gene | clone size | V gene | CDR3 protein
TRBJ2-7 | NA | TRBV25-1 | CASVTPGGTEQYF
TRBJ1-6 | NA | TRBV7-9 | CASSLFGRSPLHF
TRBJ2-1 | NA | TRBV28 | CASYRDRAGNEQFF
TRBJ2-3 | many | TRBV7-2 | CASSPLMVTQYF
TRBJ1-4 | NA | TRBV6-2/TRBV6-3 | CASSYHPRIQGTNEKLFF
TRBJ2-4 | few | TRBV20-1 | CSARDPGMAKNIQYF
TRBJ2-7 | once | TRBV19 | CASSSGLAANEQYF
TRBJ1-6 | NA | TRBV6-1 | CASGIPGQSYGSPLHF
TRBJ2-5 | NA | TRBV11-2 | CASSPYPGTVQETQYF
TRBJ1-2 | few | TRBV7-2 | CASSLVRIQGADYGYTF
TRBJ2-7 | NA | TRBV7-9 | CASSPWPRLGSYEQYF
TRBJ2-2 | NA | TRBV10-3 | CATSSQQGRGLAGDVGELFF
TRBJ1-2 | NA | TRBV7-9 | CASSPSTGGYGYTF
TRBJ1-6 | few | TRBV19 | CASNTASTPLHF
TRBJ1-4 | few | TRBV7-8 | CASSEGRRGNEKLFF
TRBJ1-4 | NA | TRBV12-3/TRBV12-4 | CASSLGVTNEKLFF
TRBJ2-2 | many | TRBV7-2 | CASGVRRSGELFF
TRBJ1-6 | many | TRBV7-2 | CASSIQSSYNSPLHF
TRBJ2-2 | NA | TRBV6-2/TRBV6-3 | CASSFQRGGLGTGELFF
TRBJ1-5 | NA | TRBV19 | CATQYRNREPQHF
TRBJ1-1 | few | TRBV14 | CASSLPGSHTEAFF
TRBJ2-1 | few | TRBV7-2 | CASSTVSGSGSGEQFF
TRBJ1-1 | NA | TRBV6-1 | CASGPWTGEVTEAFF
TRBJ1-1 | few | TRBV2 | CASSEFDEAFF
TRBJ1-2 | few | TRBV7-9 | CASSDLTGTYGYTF
TRBJ1-4 | NA | TRBV28 | CASSSVRSIQWTEKLFF
TRBJ2-3 | NA | TRBV2 | CASSGDLSTDTQYF
TRBJ2-3 | few | TRBV10-3 | CAIGRQETDTQYF
TRBJ2-7 | many | TRBV7-2 | CASSLVFKGGYEQYF
TRBJ2-1 | NA | TRBV12-3/TRBV12-4 | CASSSPDGVGNNEQFF
TRBJ2-2 | NA | TRBV5-4 | CATRTFGMSTGELFF
TRBJ1-1 | NA | TRBV11-2 | CASSSTALTGRGPEAFF
TRBJ1-3 | NA | TRBV19 | CASSASPGPRSGNTIYF
TRBJ2-7 | few | TRBV2 | CASSGSGGAYEQYF
TRBJ2-3 | NA | TRBV2 | CASSESPWDTQYF
TRBJ2-3 | NA | TRBV10-3 | CAISDSSTDTQYF
TRBJ2-1 | few | TRBV7-2 | CASSPEGPPDQFF
TRBJ1-2 | NA | TRBV3-1 | CATGQGDYGYTF
TRBJ1-5 | many | TRBV12-3/TRBV12-4 | CASSPDRVSPQHF
TRBJ1-2 | NA | TRBV7-2 | CASSLGATNYGYTF
TRBJ1-6 | NA | TRBV5-6 | CASSKGQGNYNSPLHF
TRBJ1-1 | many | TRBV7-6 | CASSLTRDRGEAFF
TRBJ2-1 | few | TRBV12-3/TRBV12-4 | CASSYERGYNEQFF
TRBJ1-6 | NA | TRBV25-1 | CASSEFGGRDFSPLHF
TRBJ2-7 | NA | TRBV6-2/TRBV6-3 | CASSPPKDEQYF
TRBJ1-5 | NA | TRBV19 | CASSPGTGRPQHF
TRBJ2-3 | many | TRBV7-8 | CASSSPAQGAGDTQYF
TRBJ1-3 | NA | TRBV20-1 | CSASSAGDENTIYF
TRBJ1-1 | many | TRBV7-9 | CASSPLMGEAFF
TRBJ1-5 | NA | TRBV27 | CASSFYRQGALNQPQHF